This T cell receptor (beta chain) was profiled in a study of CD8+ T cells in alopecia areata. CDR3 size: 13 residues. With 5 bases clipped from V and 5 bases from J, the junction kept 3 bases outside the gene matches. Germline V CDR1 and CDR2: LNHDA, SQIVND (reference sequence). This clone came up a few times. Samples from alopecia areata patients were lesional scalp punch biopsies and peripheral blood. Reverse transcription of extracted RNA yielded cDNA, which provided the sequencing template. Assay: immunoSEQ multiplex PCR; the TCRdb copy retains only in-frame clones and omits some. The profile covers about 12,000 clones, with 56% appearing a single time and 10% to 15% taken by the ten largest.

Sequenced sample: skin. This clonotype was obtained from a human donor with alopecia areata. This chain links TRBV19 with TRBJ2-3, with 8 bases lining up with TRBD2. CDR3 amino acids: CASSGLAQDTQYF. The CDR3 DNA is TGTGCCAGTAGTGGACTAGCACAAGATACGCAGTATTTT.